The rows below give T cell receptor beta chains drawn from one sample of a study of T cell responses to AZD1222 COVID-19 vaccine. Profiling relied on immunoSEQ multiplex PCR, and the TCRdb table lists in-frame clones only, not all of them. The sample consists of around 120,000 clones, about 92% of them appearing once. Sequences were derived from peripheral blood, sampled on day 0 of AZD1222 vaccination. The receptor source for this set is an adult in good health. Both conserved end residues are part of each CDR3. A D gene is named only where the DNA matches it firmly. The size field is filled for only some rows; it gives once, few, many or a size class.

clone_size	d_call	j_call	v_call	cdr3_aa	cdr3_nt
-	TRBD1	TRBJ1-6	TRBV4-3	CASSQSWTGSSDSPLHF	TGCGCCAGCAGCCAGTCTTGGACAGGAAGCTCAGATTCACCCCTCCACTTT
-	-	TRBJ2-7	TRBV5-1	CASSLGSGGHYEQYF	TGCGCCAGCAGCTTGGGGTCAGGGGGGCACTACGAGCAGTACTTC
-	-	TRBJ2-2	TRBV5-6	CASSLVGGRDTGELFF	TGTGCCAGCAGCTTGGTCGGGGGCAGGGACACCGGGGAGCTGTTTTTT
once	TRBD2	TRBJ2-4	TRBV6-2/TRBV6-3	CASSYWIPGLAGRVDIQYF	TGTGCCAGCAGTTACTGGATCCCGGGACTAGCGGGAAGGGTCGACATTCAGTACTTC
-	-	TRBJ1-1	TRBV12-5	CASGSWGTEAFF	TGTGCTAGTGGCTCCTGGGGCACTGAAGCTTTCTTT
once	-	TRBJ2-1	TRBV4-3	CASSPMTTSYNEQFF	TGCGCCAGCAGTCCGATGACTACCTCCTACAATGAGCAGTTCTTC
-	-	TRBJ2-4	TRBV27	CASSLYATGMTLAKNIQYF	TGTGCCAGCAGTTTATACGCGACAGGCATGACACTAGCCAAAAACATTCAGTACTTC
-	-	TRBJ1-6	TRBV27	CASSSRADNSPLHF	TGTGCCAGCAGTTCAAGGGCAGATAATTCACCCCTCCACTTT
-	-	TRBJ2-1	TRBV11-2	CASSRTDSYNEQFF	TGTGCCAGCAGTCGGACGGACTCCTACAATGAGCAGTTCTTC
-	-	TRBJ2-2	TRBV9	CASRPANTGELFF	TGTGCCAGCCGACCAGCGAACACCGGGGAGCTGTTTTTT
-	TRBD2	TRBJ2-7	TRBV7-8	CARRDAGGAYEQYF	TGTGCCCGGCGAGATGCGGGAGGGGCCTACGAGCAGTACTTC
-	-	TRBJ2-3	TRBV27	CASSLTGVDTQYF	TGTGCCAGTAGTTTAACCGGAGTAGATACGCAGTATTTT
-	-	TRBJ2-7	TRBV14	CASTQGPGHTYEQYF	TGTGCCAGCACTCAGGGTCCTGGGCACACCTACGAGCAGTACTTC
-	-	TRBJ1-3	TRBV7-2	CASSLALGAFGNTIYF	TGTGCCAGCAGCTTAGCGCTGGGGGCGTTCGGAAACACCATATATTTT
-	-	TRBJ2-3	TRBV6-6	CASGPTWDTQYF	TGTGCCAGCGGGCCTACTTGGGATACGCAGTATTTT
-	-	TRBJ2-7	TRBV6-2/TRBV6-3	CASSYERKGYEQYF	TGTGCCAGCAGTTACGAGAGGAAGGGCTACGAGCAGTACTTC
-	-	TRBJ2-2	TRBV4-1	CASSQDRVAGELFF	TGCGCCAGCAGCCAAGATCGTGTGGCCGGGGAGCTGTTTTTT
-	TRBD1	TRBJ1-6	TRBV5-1	CASSFTGGEGYFYNSPLHF	TGCGCCAGCAGCTTCACAGGGGGCGAGGGGTATTTTTATAATTCACCCCTCCACTTT
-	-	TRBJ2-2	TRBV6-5	CASTGHPGELFF	TGTGCCAGCACAGGGCATCCCGGGGAGCTGTTTTTT
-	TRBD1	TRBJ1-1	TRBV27	CASSHLQGMNTEAFF	TGTGCCAGCAGCCATCTACAGGGGATGAACACTGAAGCTTTCTTT